This TCR beta chain originates from a study of cytomegalovirus exposure and HLA in healthy donors. V was pared by 10 bases and J by 5 bases, with 15 bases between. CDR3 length: 13 amino acids. CDR1 is MNHEY and CDR2 is SVGAGI in the germline V gene. PCR primers comprised 60 Vbeta and 13 Jbeta primers. Sequencing used immunoSEQ multiplex PCR; TCRdb keeps in-frame clones, though not all of them. Among 120,000 to 150,000 clones, over 70% were seen once, and the ten largest hold 1.5% to 2%. The sequenced sample consisted of PBMCs. This chain links TRBV6-5 with TRBJ1-3; maybe TRBD1 (6 bases). The source of this sequence is a woman aged 40 to 50 in good health and CMV-seronegative. This CDR3 is CATTGQGRNTIYF. CDR3 DNA: TGTGCCACCACGGGGCAGGGGAGAAACACCATATATTTT.